Presented here are 14 T cell receptor beta chains from one specimen sequenced in a study of cytomegalovirus exposure and HLA in healthy donors (dated by TCRdb to about 2017). Library preparation used the immunoSEQ multiplex PCR assay. For the multiplex PCR, a mixture combining 60 forward primers for TCR Vbeta segments and 13 reverse primers for TCR Jbeta segments was used. Held by TCRdb, this immuneACCESS table contains in-frame sequences only and omits some clones. Under half of the omission traces to an unresolved V gene where checked; the cause of the rest is unknown. In all, the sample holds roughly 120,000 clones, and less than 75% of those were seen once. The leading ten clones occupy approximately 3.8% of the sample. What was sequenced was PBMCs. The source of these receptors is a woman in her thirties or forties in good health and CMV-seronegative.

The sample holds one count of this clone. The chain carries TRBV7-6 and TRBJ2-1; TRBD2 matches 7 bases. This CDR3 contains 19 residues. V shed 5 bases, J shed 1 base, and the junction held 17 bases outside the gene matches. Germline CDR1 SGHVS, CDR2 FNYEAQ. CDR3: CASSPDWRERSGSYNEQFF. The CDR3 coding sequence is TGTGCCAGCAGCCCCGACTGGCGGGAGCGTTCGGGGTCCTACAATGAGCAGTTCTTC.

CDR3 coding DNA: TGTGCCAGCAGCTCACAAGCAGGCTACGAGCAGTACTTC. Amino acids: CASSSQAGYEQYF. V and J are TRBV7-6 and TRBJ2-5; D is undetermined. TRBJ2-7 explains the end of the DNA better; the J call may be wrong. Germline CDR1 is SGHVS and CDR2 is FNYEAQ. This CDR3 region has 13 residues.

The chain uses TRBV7-6 and TRBJ2-7; tentative D call: TRBD2 (5 bases). CDR1 is SGHVS and CDR2 is FNYEAQ in the germline V gene. The germline V and J ends were trimmed by 2 bases and 3 bases, with 8 bases remaining between them. This CDR3 spans 13 amino acids. The CDR3 sequence is CASSLLGDYEQYF. For the CDR3, the DNA is TGTGCCAGCAGCTTACTCGGGGACTACGAGCAGTACTTC.

This rearrangement joins TRBV19 to TRBJ1-4; 7 bases are shared with TRBD1. CDR1 and CDR2 (germline): LNHDA, SQIVND (reference sequence). CDR3 length: 16 residues. Trimming removed 1 base from V and 5 bases from J; junction bases left unmatched: 7. The CDR3 sequence is CASSIVGGDWNEKLFF. The CDR3 DNA reads as TGTGCCAGTAGTATAGTAGGGGGCGACTGGAATGAAAAACTGTTTTTT.

CDR3 sequence reads: CASSEGGDYGYTF. CDR3 DNA sequence: TGCGCCAGCAGTGAGGGGGGGGACTATGGCTACACCTTC. The chain recombines TRBV10-2 with TRBJ1-2; TRBD1 is a possible D gene (5 bases). Trimming shortened V by 2 bases and J by 3 bases, and 7 bases separated the two germline ends. The CDR3 spans 13 residues. In germline, CDR1 is WSHSY, CDR2 SAAADI.

This clone was observed a handful of times. J is TRBJ1-2 and V is TRBV5-1, with 7 bases that match TRBD1. The CDR3 has 15 amino acids. The J segment lost 4 bases and the V segment lost 7 bases, leaving 13 bases of the junction unmatched. CDR1 is SGHRS, CDR2 YFSETQ, per germline. This chain's CDR3 is CASSSEQGIPYGYTF. The CDR3 DNA sequence: TGCGCCAGCTCCTCTGAACAGGGGATTCCCTATGGCTACACCTTC.

The sample holds one count of this clone. The rearrangement joins TRBV2 to TRBJ1-2; D may be TRBD1 (5 bases). V shed 2 bases and J shed 7 bases, with 11 bases lying between them. This CDR3 has 13 amino acids. The germline V gene has CDR1 SNHLY and CDR2 FYNNEI. The CDR3 region has the DNA TGTGCCAGCAGTGAAAGGGGTGGGTTTGGCTACACCTTC. Residues: CASSERGGFGYTF.

V is TRBV7-2 and J is TRBJ2-1; 7 bases map to TRBD2. CDR1 is SGHTA and CDR2 is FQGNSA in the germline V gene. The CDR3 runs to 16 residues. Trimming took 5 bases from V and 0 from J; bases not matched to a gene: 7. Here the CDR3 reads CASSTGLPSSYNEQFF. CDR3 DNA sequence: TGTGCCAGCAGCACGGGACTACCGAGCTCCTACAATGAGCAGTTCTTC.

This chain uses TRBV6-1 with TRBJ1-6; possible D gene TRBD1, 6 bases. This CDR3 has 14 residues. Germline CDR1 is MNHNS and CDR2 is SASEGT. V was cut by 9 bases and J by 5 bases, with 14 bases left in between. In DNA form, the CDR3 reads TGTGCCAGTAGACAGGCCTTTGATAATTCACCCCTCCACTTT. This gives the protein CASRQAFDNSPLHF.

The rearrangement links TRBV7-2 to TRBJ2-7, with 10 nucleotides matching TRBD2. The CDR3 sequence is 15 residues long. V lost 2 bases, J lost 2 bases, and 3 bases stayed unmatched. Germline values: CDR1 SGHTA, CDR2 FQGNSA. Here the CDR3 DNA reads TGTGCCAGCAGCTTAACTAGCGGGGTCGCCTACGAGCAGTACTTC. It codes for CASSLTSGVAYEQYF.

This chain uses TRBV9 with TRBJ1-6; maybe TRBD1 (6 bases). V was clipped by 0 bases and J by 8 bases, with 15 bases between them. The CDR3 spans 16 residues. Germline lookup yields CDR1 SGDLS and CDR2 YYNGEE. DNA of the CDR3: TGTGCCAGCAGCGTAGATTCGGACAGACCTTATTCACCCCTCCACTTT. Its protein is CASSVDSDRPYSPLHF.

The V call is TRBV11-2, the J call TRBJ2-3, with 12 bases aligning to TRBD2. Germline loops: CDR1 SGHAT, CDR2 FQNNGV. This CDR3 comprises 17 residues. Trimming removed 5 bases from V and 1 base from J; junction bases left unmatched: 7. CDR3: CASSRLAGEGGTDTQYF. The CDR3 DNA is TGTGCCAGCAGCCGACTAGCGGGAGAGGGGGGCACAGATACGCAGTATTTT.

This rearrangement joins TRBV28 to TRBJ1-1, with D perhaps TRBD1 (6 bases). Trimming removed 5 bases from V and 9 bases from J, with 13 bases in between. The CDR3 has 12 residues. Germline V gene data show CDR1 as MDHEN and CDR2 as SYDVKM. The CDR3 coding sequence is TGTGCCAGCAGTATGGGGACACTACAAGCTTTCTTT. Translation gives CASSMGTLQAFF.

This clone was seen only a few times. This chain uses TRBV19 with TRBJ2-3, with D tentatively TRBD1 (5 bases). Germline CDR1 LNHDA, CDR2 SQIVND (reference sequence). The V end lost 4 bases, the J end lost 7 bases, and 6 bases lay between the germline ends. CDR3 size: 11 residues. CDR3 DNA: TGTGCCAGTAGTAGGACAAATACGCAGTATTTT. It specifies CASSRTNTQYF.